This T cell receptor beta chain was profiled in a study of blood T cell repertoires in COVID-19. Study at large: Samples came from the United States, Italy and Spain, spanning acute and convalescent COVID-19.

The length of the CDR3 is 12 residues. Germline assignment: CDR1 MGHRA and CDR2 YSYEKL. With 2 bases removed from V and 6 bases from J, the gap between germline ends came to 4 bases. In the authors' workflow: Quantification of nucleated cells was approximated via reference gene primer amplification. The repertoire was sequenced with immunoSEQ multiplex PCR; TCRdb's copy has only in-frame clones and lacks some. D and trimming were read from the DNA, whereas the V and J calls and clone size are those reported in that table. Of 400,000 to 450,000 clones detected, approximately 89% appear once; the ten largest clones hold roughly 13%. Enrolled during active infection, Seattle patients were then followed longitudinally.

The J gene is TRBJ1-4, the V gene TRBV4-1; no firm D call. The sequence derives from a woman aged 50 to 60 with COVID-19, enrolled during active disease. Specimen: peripheral blood. CDR3 DNA: TGCGCCAGCAGCCAAAACTATGAAAAACTGTTTTTT. It translates to CASSQNYEKLFF.